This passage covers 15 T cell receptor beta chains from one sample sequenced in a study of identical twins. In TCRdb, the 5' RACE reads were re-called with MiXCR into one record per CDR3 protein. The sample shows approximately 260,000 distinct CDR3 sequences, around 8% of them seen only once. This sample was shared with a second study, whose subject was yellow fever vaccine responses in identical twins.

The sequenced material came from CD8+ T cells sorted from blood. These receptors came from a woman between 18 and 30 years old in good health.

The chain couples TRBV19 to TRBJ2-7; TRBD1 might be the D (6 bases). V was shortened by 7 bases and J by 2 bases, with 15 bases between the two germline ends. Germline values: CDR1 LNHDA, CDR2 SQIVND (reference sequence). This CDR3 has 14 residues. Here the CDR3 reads CASTPGVGTYEQYF. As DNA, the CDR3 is TGTGCCAGTACCCCAGGGGTAGGCACCTACGAGCAGTACTTC.

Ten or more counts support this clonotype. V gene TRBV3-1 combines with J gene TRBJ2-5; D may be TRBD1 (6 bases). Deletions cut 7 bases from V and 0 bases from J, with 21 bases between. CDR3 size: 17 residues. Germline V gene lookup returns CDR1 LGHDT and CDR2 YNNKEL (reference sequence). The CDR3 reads CASILKAGTLYQETQYF. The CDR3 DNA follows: TGTGCCAGCATCCTAAAGGCCGGGACACTGTACCAAGAGACCCAGTACTTC.

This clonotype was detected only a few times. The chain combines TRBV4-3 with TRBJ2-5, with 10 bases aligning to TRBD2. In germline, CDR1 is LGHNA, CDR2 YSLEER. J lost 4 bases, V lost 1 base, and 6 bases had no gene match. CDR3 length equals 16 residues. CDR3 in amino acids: CASSQGTGLAPETQYF. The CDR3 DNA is TGCGCCAGCAGCCAAGGCACGGGACTAGCGCCAGAGACCCAGTACTTC.

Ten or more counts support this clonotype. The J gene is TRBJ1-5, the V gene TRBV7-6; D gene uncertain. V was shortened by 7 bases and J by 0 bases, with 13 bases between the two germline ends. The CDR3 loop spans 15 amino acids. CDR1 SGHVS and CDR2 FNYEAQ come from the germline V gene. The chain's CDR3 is CASTPGGSSNQPQHF. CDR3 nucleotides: TGTGCCAGCACCCCCGGTGGCAGTAGCAATCAGCCCCAGCATTTT.

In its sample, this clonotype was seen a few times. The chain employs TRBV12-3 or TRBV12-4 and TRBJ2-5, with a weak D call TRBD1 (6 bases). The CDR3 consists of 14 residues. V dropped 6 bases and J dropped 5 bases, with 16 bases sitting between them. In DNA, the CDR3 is TGTGCCAGCAGCCCGACAGGTTCCTTGGAGACCCAGTACTTC. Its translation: CASSPTGSLETQYF.

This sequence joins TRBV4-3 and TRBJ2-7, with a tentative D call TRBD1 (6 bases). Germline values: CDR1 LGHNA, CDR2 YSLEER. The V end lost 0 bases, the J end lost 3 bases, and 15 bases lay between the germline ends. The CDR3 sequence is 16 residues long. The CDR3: CASSQDRAGVVYEQYF. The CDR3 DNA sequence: TGCGCCAGCAGCCAAGATAGGGCAGGGGTGGTCTACGAGCAGTACTTC.

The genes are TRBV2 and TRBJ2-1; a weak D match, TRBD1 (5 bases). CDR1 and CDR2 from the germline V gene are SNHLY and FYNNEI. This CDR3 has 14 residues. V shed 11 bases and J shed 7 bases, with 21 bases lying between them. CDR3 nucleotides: TGTGCCTCCGAAGGTGGAGCAGGGATAAATGAGCAGTTCTTC. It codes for CASEGGAGINEQFF. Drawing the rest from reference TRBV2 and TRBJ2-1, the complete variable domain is EPEVTQTPSHQVTQMGQEVILRCVPISNHLYFYWYRQILGQKVEFLVSFYNNEISEKSEIFDDQFSVERPDGSNFTLKIRSTKLEDSAMYFCASEGGAGINEQFFGPGTRLTVL.

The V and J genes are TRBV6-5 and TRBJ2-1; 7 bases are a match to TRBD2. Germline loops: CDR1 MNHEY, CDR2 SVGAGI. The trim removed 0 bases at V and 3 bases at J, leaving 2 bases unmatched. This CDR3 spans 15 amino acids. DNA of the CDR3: TGTGCCAGCAGTTACTCGGCTAGCGGCTACAATGAGCAGTTCTTC. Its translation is CASSYSASGYNEQFF.

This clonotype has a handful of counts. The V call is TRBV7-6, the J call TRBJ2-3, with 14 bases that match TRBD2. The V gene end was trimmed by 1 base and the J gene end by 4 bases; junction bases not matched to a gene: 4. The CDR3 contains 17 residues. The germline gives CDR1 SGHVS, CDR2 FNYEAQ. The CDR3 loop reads CASSLGGTSGSSDTQYF. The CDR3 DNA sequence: TGTGCCAGCAGCTTAGGCGGGACTAGCGGGAGCTCAGATACGCAGTATTTT.

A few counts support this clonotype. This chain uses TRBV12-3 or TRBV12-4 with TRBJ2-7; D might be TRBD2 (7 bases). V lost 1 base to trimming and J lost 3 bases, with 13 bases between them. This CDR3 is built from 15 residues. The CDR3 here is CASSLGGGRFYEQYF. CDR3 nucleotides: TGTGCCAGCAGTTTAGGGGGGGGCAGGTTCTACGAGCAGTACTTC.

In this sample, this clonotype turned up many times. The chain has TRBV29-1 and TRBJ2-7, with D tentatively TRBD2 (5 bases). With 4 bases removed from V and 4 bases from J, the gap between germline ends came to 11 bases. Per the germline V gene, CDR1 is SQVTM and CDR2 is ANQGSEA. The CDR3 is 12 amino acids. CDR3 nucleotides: TGCAGCGTTGTGGGAGAAGGGTACGAGCAGTACTTC. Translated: CSVVGEGYEQYF.

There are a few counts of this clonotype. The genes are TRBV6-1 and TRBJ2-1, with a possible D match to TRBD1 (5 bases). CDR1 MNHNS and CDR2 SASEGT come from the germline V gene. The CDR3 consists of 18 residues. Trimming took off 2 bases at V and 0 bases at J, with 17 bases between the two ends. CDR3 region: CASSEREPGLSSYNEQFF. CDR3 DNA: TGTGCCAGCAGTGAAAGAGAGCCAGGGCTTAGCTCCTACAATGAGCAGTTCTTC.

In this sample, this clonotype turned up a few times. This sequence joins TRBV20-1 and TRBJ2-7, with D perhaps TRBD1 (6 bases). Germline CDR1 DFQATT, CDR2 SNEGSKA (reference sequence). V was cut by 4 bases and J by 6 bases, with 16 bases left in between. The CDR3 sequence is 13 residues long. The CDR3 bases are TGCAGTGCTACTACGGGACACGGGGCCGAGCAGTACTTC. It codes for CSATTGHGAEQYF.

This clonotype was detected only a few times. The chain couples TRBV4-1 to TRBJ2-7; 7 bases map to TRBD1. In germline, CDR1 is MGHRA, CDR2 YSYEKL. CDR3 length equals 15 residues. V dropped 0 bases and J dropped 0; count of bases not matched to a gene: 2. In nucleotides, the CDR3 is TGCGCCAGCAGCCAAGAACCAGGGGGCTCCTACGAGCAGTACTTC. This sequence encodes CASSQEPGGSYEQYF.

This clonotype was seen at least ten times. The CDR3 bases are TGCAGCGTTGATATGTCAGATACGCAGTATTTT. It encodes CSVDMSDTQYF. The chain has TRBV29-1 and TRBJ2-3, with no clear D. Trimming removed 3 bases at V and 4 bases at J, with 5 bases between. The germline CDR1 and CDR2 sequences are SQVTM and ANQGSEA. The length of the CDR3 is 11 residues.